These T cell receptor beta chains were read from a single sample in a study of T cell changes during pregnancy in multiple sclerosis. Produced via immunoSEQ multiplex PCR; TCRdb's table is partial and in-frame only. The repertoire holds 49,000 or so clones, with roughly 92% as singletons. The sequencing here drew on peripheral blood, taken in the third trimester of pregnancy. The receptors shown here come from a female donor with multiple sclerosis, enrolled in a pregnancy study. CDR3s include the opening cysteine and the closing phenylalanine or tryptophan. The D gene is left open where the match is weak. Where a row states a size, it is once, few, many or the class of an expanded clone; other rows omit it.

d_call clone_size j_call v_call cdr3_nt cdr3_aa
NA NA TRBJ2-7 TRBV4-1 TGCGCCAGCAGCCCCCTTCTCCGGGTCAACGAGCAGTACTTC CASSPLLRVNEQYF
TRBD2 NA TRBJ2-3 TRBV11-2 TGTGCCAGCAGCTTAGTCGGTAGCGGGACGGGGGCAGATACGCAGTATTTT CASSLVGSGTGADTQYF
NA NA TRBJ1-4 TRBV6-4 TGTGCCAGCAGTCTACAGACAAATGAAAAACTGTTTTTT CASSLQTNEKLFF
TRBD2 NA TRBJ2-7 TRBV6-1 TGTGCCAGCAGCGAACCGGGGGGAACCTCCTACGAGCAGTACTTC CASSEPGGTSYEQYF
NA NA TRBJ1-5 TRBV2 TGTGCCAGCAGTGACCCGTGGAGCACAAATAATCAGCCCCAGCATTTT CASSDPWSTNNQPQHF
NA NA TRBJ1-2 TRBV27 TGTGCCAGCAGTTTATCCTCAGGGATCTATGGCTACACCTTC CASSLSSGIYGYTF
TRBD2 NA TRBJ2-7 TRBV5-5 TGTGCCAGCAGCGCCACCGGGACTAGCTCCTCCAACGAGCAGTACTTC CASSATGTSSSNEQYF
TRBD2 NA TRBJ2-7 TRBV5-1 TGCGCCAGCAGCGAGGGACTAGCGGGAACTTTTAGCTCCTACGAGCAGTACTTC CASSEGLAGTFSSYEQYF
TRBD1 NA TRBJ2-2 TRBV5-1 TGCGCCAGCAGCCCAACAGGGGAACGGACCGGGGAGCTGTTTTTT CASSPTGERTGELFF
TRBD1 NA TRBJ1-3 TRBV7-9 TGTGCCAGCAGCGCCCTAGGGACAGGGCCTGGAAACACCATATATTTT CASSALGTGPGNTIYF
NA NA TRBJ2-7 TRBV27 TGTGCCAGCAGTTTATCCTTGGACACTCTCAAATACGAGCAGTACTTC CASSLSLDTLKYEQYF
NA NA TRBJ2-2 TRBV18 TGTGCCAGCTCACCTAAGGGGACCGGGGAGCTGTTTTTT CASSPKGTGELFF
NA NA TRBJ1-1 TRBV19 TGTGCCAGTAGTATAGCGGCCTACAGCTCGAACACTGAAGCTTTCTTT CASSIAAYSSNTEAFF
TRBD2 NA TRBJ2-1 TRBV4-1 TGCGCCAGCAGCCAAGACTCCGGGAGGGCCGTCCACAATGAGCAGTTCTTC CASSQDSGRAVHNEQFF
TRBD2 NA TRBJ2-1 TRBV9 TGTGCCAGCAGCGTTTCGGGGGGGATCTCCTACAATGAGCAGTTCTTC CASSVSGGISYNEQFF
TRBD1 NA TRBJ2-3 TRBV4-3 TGCGCCAGCAGCCAGGCTGGACAGGGCACAGATACGCAGTATTTT CASSQAGQGTDTQYF
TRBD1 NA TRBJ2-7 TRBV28 TGTGCCAGCAGTTTCGGGACAGGGAGGGAGCAGTACTTC CASSFGTGREQYF
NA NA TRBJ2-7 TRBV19 TGTGCCAGTAGTATAGATGGCCCTAGCGCCGTCTTCTTC CASSIDGPSAVFF
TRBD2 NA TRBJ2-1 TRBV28 TGTGCCAGCATTATGACTAGCGGGAGCTACAATGAGCAGTTCTTC CASIMTSGSYNEQFF
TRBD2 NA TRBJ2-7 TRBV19 TGTGCCAGTAGTCAGGGATTAGCGGGAGCTCCCTACGAGCAGTACTTC CASSQGLAGAPYEQYF
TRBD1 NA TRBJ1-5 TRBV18 TGTGCCAGCTCACTACAGGGGGTTGCTGGGCCCCAGCATTTT CASSLQGVAGPQHF
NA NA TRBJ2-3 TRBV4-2 TGTGCCAGCAGCTTGAGGCAGGGGCAATGGAGAATTGATACGCAGTATTTT CASSLRQGQWRIDTQYF
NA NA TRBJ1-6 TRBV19 TGTGCCAGTAGTCCGACATTGACCCGGGGATCACCCCTCCACTTT CASSPTLTRGSPLHF
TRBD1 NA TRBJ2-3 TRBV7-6 TGTGCCAGCAGCTCCCGGACAGGGCAAGATACGCAGTATTTT CASSSRTGQDTQYF
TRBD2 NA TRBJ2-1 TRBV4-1 TGCGCCAGCAGCCTGACTAGCGGGCCTTTCTCCTACAATGAGCAGTTCTTC CASSLTSGPFSYNEQFF
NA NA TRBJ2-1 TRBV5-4 TGTGCCAGCAGCTTGGCCGTAGAATACAATGAGCAGTTCTTC CASSLAVEYNEQFF
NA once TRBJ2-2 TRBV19 TGTGCCAGTAGTATAGCGGGGAACACCGGGGAGCTGTTTTTT CASSIAGNTGELFF
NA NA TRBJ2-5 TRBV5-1 TGCGCCAGCAGTTCGGGGTTGGTGACAGGTCAAGAGACCCAGTACTTC CASSSGLVTGQETQYF
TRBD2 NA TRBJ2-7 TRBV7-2 TGTGCCAGCAGCTTGAATAGCGGGAGCGCTCCCTACGAGCAGTACTTC CASSLNSGSAPYEQYF
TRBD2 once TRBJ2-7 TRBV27 TGTGCCAGCAGTCATAGACTAGCGGGAGTAAACGAGCAGTACTTC CASSHRLAGVNEQYF
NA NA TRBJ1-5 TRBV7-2 TGTGCCAGCAGCCCGGACCCCAGGGGTCAGCCCCAGCATTTT CASSPDPRGQPQHF
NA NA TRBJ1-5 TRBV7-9 TGTGCCAGCAGTACAGGGCTTCAGCCCCAGCATTTT CASSTGLQPQHF